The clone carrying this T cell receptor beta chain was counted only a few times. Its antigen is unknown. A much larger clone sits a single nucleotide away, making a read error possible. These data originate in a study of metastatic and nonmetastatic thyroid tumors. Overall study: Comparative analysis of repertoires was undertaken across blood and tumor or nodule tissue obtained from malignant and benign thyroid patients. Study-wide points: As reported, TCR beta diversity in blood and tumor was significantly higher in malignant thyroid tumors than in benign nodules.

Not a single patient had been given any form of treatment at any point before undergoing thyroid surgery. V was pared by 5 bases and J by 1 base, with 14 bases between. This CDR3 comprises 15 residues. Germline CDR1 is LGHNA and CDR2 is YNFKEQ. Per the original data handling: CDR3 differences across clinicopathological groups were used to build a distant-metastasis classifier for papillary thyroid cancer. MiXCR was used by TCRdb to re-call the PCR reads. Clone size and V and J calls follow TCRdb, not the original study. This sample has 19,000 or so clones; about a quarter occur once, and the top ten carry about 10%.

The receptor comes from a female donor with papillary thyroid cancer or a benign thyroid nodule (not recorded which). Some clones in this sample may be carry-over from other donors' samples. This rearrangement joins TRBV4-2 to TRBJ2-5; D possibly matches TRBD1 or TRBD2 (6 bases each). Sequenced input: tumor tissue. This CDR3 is CASSIVADSQETQYF. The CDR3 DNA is TGTGCCAGCAGCATCGTAGCGGACAGCCAAGAGACCCAGTACTTC.